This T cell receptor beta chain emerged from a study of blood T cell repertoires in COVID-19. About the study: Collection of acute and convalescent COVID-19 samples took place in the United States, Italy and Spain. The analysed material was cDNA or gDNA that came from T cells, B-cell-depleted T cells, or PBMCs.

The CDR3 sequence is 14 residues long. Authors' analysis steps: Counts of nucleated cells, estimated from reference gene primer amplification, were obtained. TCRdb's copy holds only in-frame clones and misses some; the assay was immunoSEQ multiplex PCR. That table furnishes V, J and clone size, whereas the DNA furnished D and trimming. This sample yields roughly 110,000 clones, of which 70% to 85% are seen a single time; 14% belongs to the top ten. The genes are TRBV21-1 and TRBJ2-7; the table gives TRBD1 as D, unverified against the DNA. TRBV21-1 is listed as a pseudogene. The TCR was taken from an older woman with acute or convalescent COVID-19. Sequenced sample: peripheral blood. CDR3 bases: TGTGCCAGCAGCTTCCTGGACATACGACGGATCTGGTACTTC. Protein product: CASSFLDIRRIWYF.